The 20 T cell receptor beta chains below all came from one sample that was sequenced in a study of cytomegalovirus exposure and HLA in healthy donors. The study ran its PCR with 60 Vbeta and 13 Jbeta primers. Libraries were prepared by immunoSEQ multiplex PCR; TCRdb keeps only in-frame clonotypes and omits some of them. The sample contains some 200,000 clones, around 75% of which appear only once. The sample comprised PBMCs. These receptors were obtained from a woman in her thirties in good health and CMV-seronegative.

This clone was seen a single time. This chain connects TRBV4-1 to TRBJ2-5; tentative D call: TRBD2 (5 bases). This CDR3 contains 13 residues. CDR1 is MGHRA, CDR2 YSYEKL, per germline. Trimming removed 1 base from V and 5 bases from J, with 8 bases in between. CDR3 sequence: CASSQAPGETQYF. In DNA form, the CDR3 reads TGCGCCAGCAGCCAAGCCCCGGGGGAGACCCAGTACTTC.

This clone was detected only once. The J gene is TRBJ2-2, the V gene TRBV9; D gene unclear. The CDR3 loop spans 14 amino acids. Trimming removed 3 bases at V and 2 bases at J, with 8 bases between. The germline V gene encodes CDR1 SGDLS and CDR2 YYNGEE. The CDR3, as DNA: TGTGCCAGCAGCGAGCCATCCAACACCGGGGAGCTGTTTTTT. This encodes CASSEPSNTGELFF. Full variable domain (outside the CDR3, taken from reference TRBV9 and TRBJ2-2): DSGVTQTPKHLITATGQRVTLRCSPRSGDLSVYWYQQSLDQGLQFLIQYYNGEERAKGNILERFSAQQFPDLHSELNLSSLELGDSALYFCASSEPSNTGELFFGEGSRLTVL.

This chain joins TRBV13 and TRBJ2-1, with D hard to call. This CDR3 is 12 amino acids long. V shed 6 bases and J shed 3 bases, with 6 bases lying between them. Germline values: CDR1 PRHDT, CDR2 FYEKMQ (reference sequence). CDR3 nucleotide sequence: TGTGCCAGCAGTGAGGACTACAATGAGCAGTTCTTC. This translates into CASSEDYNEQFF. Full variable domain (remainder filled in from reference TRBV13 and TRBJ2-1): AAGVIQSPRHLIKEKRETATLKCYPIPRHDTVYWYQQGPGQDPQFLISFYEKMQSDKGSIPDRFSAQQFSDYHSELNMSSLELGDSALYFCASSEDYNEQFFGPGTRLTVL.

Only a few counts were recorded for this clone. The rearrangement joins TRBV6-6 to TRBJ1-4, with D uncertain. Trimming removed 2 bases at V and 8 bases at J, with 12 bases between. This CDR3 region has 14 residues. The germline V gene has CDR1 MNHNY and CDR2 SVGAGI (reference sequence). The chain's CDR3 is CASSYETGGEKLFF. CDR3 DNA: TGTGCCAGCAGTTACGAGACGGGAGGCGAAAAACTGTTTTTT.

The V call is TRBV11-2, the J call TRBJ2-2, with 13 bases fitting TRBD2. CDR3 length: 16 amino acids. Germline CDR1 and CDR2: SGHAT and FQNNGV. The junction had 1 base not matched to a gene; V was cut back by 3 bases and J by 3 bases. CDR3 loop: CASSFTSGGDTGELFF. The CDR3, as DNA: TGTGCCAGCAGCTTTACTAGCGGGGGGGACACCGGGGAGCTGTTTTTT.

This clone turned up a few times. CDR3 loop: CASSFGSRAGELFF. For the CDR3, the DNA is TGTGCCAGCAGCTTCGGGAGTAGGGCCGGGGAGCTGTTTTTT. The rearrangement joins TRBV7-2 to TRBJ2-2; weak D call: TRBD2 (6 bases). Trimming removed 3 bases at V and 6 bases at J, with 11 bases between. The V gene's germline CDR1 is SGHTA and CDR2 FQGNSA. CDR3 length: 14 residues.

This clone was counted between two and nine times. CDR3 coding DNA: TGCAGCGTTGTGGGGAGTTTTCGAGAGACCCAGTACTTC. Translating gives CSVVGSFRETQYF. The gene calls are TRBV29-1 and TRBJ2-5; perhaps TRBD2 as D (5 bases). The CDR3 sequence is 13 residues long. V was cut by 4 bases and J by 4 bases, with 13 bases left in between. In germline, CDR1 is SQVTM, CDR2 ANQGSEA.

This clone has only one observation. V gene TRBV5-4 combines with J gene TRBJ2-3, with 7 nucleotides matching TRBD2. From germline, CDR1 is SGHNT and CDR2 YYREEE (reference sequence). CDR3 size: 15 residues. Trimming took 0 bases from V and 3 from J; bases not matched to a gene: 4. The CDR3 DNA reads as TGTGCCAGCAGCTTGGGCGGGAGCCCAACAGATACGCAGTATTTT. Its translation is CASSLGGSPTDTQYF.

With regard to this clone: This sample includes further DNA sequences coding for the same CDR3. V and J are TRBV7-3 and TRBJ2-2; D remains ambiguous. V gave up 2 bases and J gave up 4 bases, with 5 bases separating them. This CDR3 is 13 amino acids long. Germline assignment: CDR1 SGHTA and CDR2 FQGTGA. The CDR3 protein is CASSLAGTGELFF. CDR3 sequence (DNA): TGTGCCAGCAGCTTAGCAGGCACCGGGGAGCTGTTTTTT.

The chain carries TRBV10-1 and TRBJ2-7, with a possible D match to TRBD2 (6 bases). Trimming cost V 7 bases and J 7 bases, with 17 bases left between them. From germline, CDR1 is WNHNN and CDR2 SYGVQD (reference sequence). The CDR3 totals 13 residues. The CDR3 DNA sequence: TGCGCCAGCAATAAGAACACCGGGAGTGAGCAGTACTTC. This encodes CASNKNTGSEQYF.

About this clone itself: No conserved phenylalanine or tryptophan ends this CDR3, so it is likely a read error. J is TRBJ1-2 and V is TRBV4-2; no definite D call. CDR1 is LGHNA and CDR2 is YNFKEQ in the germline V gene. CDR3 length: 12 amino acids. The V gene lost 1 base and the J gene lost 3 bases, with 3 bases spanning the gap. CDR3 sequence reads: CASSQVDYGYTL. For the CDR3, the DNA is TGTGCCAGCAGCCAAGTTGACTATGGCTACACCCTC.

This clone occurred a few times. The chain links TRBV6-5 to TRBJ2-7; 11 bases agree with TRBD1. In germline, CDR1 is MNHEY, CDR2 SVGAGI. V lost 0 bases, J lost 6 bases, and 1 base stayed unmatched. This CDR3 is 14 amino acids long. The CDR3 DNA is TGTGCCAGCAGTTACTCAGGGACAGGGGGCGAGCAGTACTTC. It specifies CASSYSGTGGEQYF.

V and J are TRBV27 and TRBJ2-2, with D possibly matching TRBD1 (6 bases). Trimming cost V 2 bases and J 1 base, with 8 bases left between them. Germline values: CDR1 MNHEY, CDR2 SMNVEV (reference sequence). This CDR3 is 15 amino acids long. CDR3 in amino acids: CASSLQTGNTGELFF. Written as DNA, the CDR3 is TGTGCCAGCAGTTTACAGACAGGGAACACCGGGGAGCTGTTTTTT.

The V gene is TRBV6-1, the J gene TRBJ1-3, with 9 nucleotides matching TRBD1. Germline-derived CDR1 and CDR2 are MNHNS and SASEGT. CDR3 length equals 14 residues. The J segment lost 5 bases and the V segment lost 9 bases, leaving 8 bases of the junction unmatched. CDR3 bases: TGTGCCAGTTTTGACAGGGGGGGCAGAAACACCATATATTTT. Translating it yields CASFDRGGRNTIYF.

The CDR3 bases are TGTGCCAGCAGCTGGGGGCTAGCGGGAGCCCCCGGGTTGGAGACCCAGTACTTC. This encodes CASSWGLAGAPGLETQYF. The chain recombines TRBV5-4 with TRBJ2-5; 10 bases map to TRBD2. The CDR3 covers 18 residues. The J segment lost 5 bases and the V segment lost 3 bases, leaving 16 bases of the junction unmatched. CDR1 is SGHNT, CDR2 YYREEE, per germline (reference sequence).

V and J are TRBV28 and TRBJ2-7, with 9 bases fitting TRBD1. J gave up 2 bases and V 4 bases, and 12 bases lay outside the gene matches. This CDR3 has 17 residues. Germline values: CDR1 MDHEN, CDR2 SYDVKM. CDR3: CASSSASRDRATYEQYF. In nucleotides, the CDR3 is TGTGCCAGCAGTTCAGCCAGCCGGGACAGGGCCACCTACGAGCAGTACTTC.

This rearrangement joins TRBV19 to TRBJ2-5; tentative D call: TRBD1 (5 bases). Germline assignment: CDR1 LNHDA and CDR2 SQIVND (reference sequence). The V end lost 3 bases, the J end lost 9 bases, and 11 bases lay between the germline ends. The CDR3 is 12 amino acids. CDR3 residues: CASSMQGSPQYF. The CDR3 DNA reads TGTGCCAGTAGTATGCAGGGCAGTCCCCAGTACTTC.

In DNA, the CDR3 is TGCAGCGCCGGCGGAGGGAAAAACTATGGCTACACCTTC. Its protein product is CSAGGGKNYGYTF. This chain links TRBV29-1 with TRBJ1-2, with D unresolved. The CDR3 contains 13 residues. Trimming pared 7 bases from V and 2 bases from J, leaving 14 bases between. From germline, CDR1 is SQVTM and CDR2 ANQGSEA.

The chain uses TRBV6-1 and TRBJ1-4; D may be TRBD1 (5 bases). The CDR3 runs 18 residues. In germline, CDR1 is MNHNS, CDR2 SASEGT. V lost 4 bases and J 5 bases, leaving 23 bases between the germline ends. CDR3 amino acids: CASSAWQPLGLLNEKLFF. The CDR3 bases are TGTGCCAGCAGTGCCTGGCAACCTCTGGGACTTTTAAATGAAAAACTGTTTTTT.

The chain recombines TRBV11-3 with TRBJ2-5, with TRBD2 matching 9 bases. The CDR3 is 14 residues long. After removal of 1 base from V and 3 bases from J, the junction contained 0 bases not matched to a gene. Germline lookup yields CDR1 SGHNT and CDR2 YENEEA. CDR3 sequence (DNA): TGTGCCAGCAGCTTAGGACTAGCGGAAGAGACCCAGTACTTC. Translating gives CASSLGLAEETQYF.